What follows are 12 T cell receptor beta chains derived from one specimen sequenced in a study of molecular identifiers for immune sequencing clone quantification. TCRdb reanalysed the PCR reads using MiXCR and keeps one entry per CDR3 protein. Of around 460,000 distinct CDR3 sequences in the sample, less than 30% were seen once. The source material was naive CD8+ T cells from blood, with Jurkat cell RNA spiked in. Sample subset: FACS-sorted CD8+CD4-CCR7+CD45RA+ naive T cells. The receptors were gathered from a human donor in good health. Some libraries in this study had Jurkat cell RNA spiked in.

This clonotype showed up many times. The chain has TRBV6-1 and TRBJ2-1; the match to TRBD2 covers 8 bases. Unmatched junction bases numbered 3, after V lost 4 bases and J lost 4 bases. CDR3 size: 14 residues. CDR1 and CDR2 from the germline V gene are MNHNS and SASEGT. The CDR3 DNA reads as TGTGCCAGCAGTGTACTAGCGGAATACAATGAGCAGTTCTTC. This gives the protein CASSVLAEYNEQFF.

This clonotype was recorded at least ten times. The rearrangement links TRBV29-1 to TRBJ2-7; 10 bases map to TRBD1. The CDR3 has 13 amino acids. With 7 bases clipped from V and 1 base from J, the junction kept 4 bases outside the gene matches. Looked up from germline, CDR1 is SQVTM and CDR2 is ANQGSEA. The CDR3 DNA sequence: TGCAGCGCGACAGGGGGCTGGTCCTACGAGCAGTACTTC. It codes for CSATGGWSYEQYF.

This chain connects TRBV30 to TRBJ2-3; 7 nucleotides match TRBD1. The V gene's germline CDR1 is GTSNPN and CDR2 SVGIG (reference sequence). CDR3 length: 13 residues. The DNA of the CDR3 is TGTGCGAAACAGGGGCCAAGCACAGATACGCAGTATTTT. Translated: CAKQGPSTDTQYF.

This clonotype was observed a handful of times. The V and J genes are TRBV6-2 or TRBV6-3 and TRBJ1-1; 8 nucleotides agree with TRBD1. CDR3 length: 15 residues. Germline CDR1 reads MNHEY; CDR2 reads SVGEGT. The V and J ends lost 2 bases and 5 bases, in that order; junction bases with no gene match: 7. The CDR3 DNA follows: TGTGCCAGCAGTTACGGGGCAGGGGGCCCTACTGAAGCTTTCTTT. It specifies CASSYGAGGPTEAFF.

A word on this clonotype: The junction does not match germline at one end; this may be a read error. This sequence joins TRBV3-1 and TRBJ1-2; 8 nucleotides line up with TRBD1. CDR3 length: 16 residues. Germline values: CDR1 LGHDT, CDR2 YNNKEL (reference sequence). DNA for the CDR3: TGTGCCAGCAGCAAGAAGGGACAGGCCCCCTCGGATGGCTACGCCTTC. Translated: CASSKKGQAPSDGYAF.

This clonotype was picked up a small number of times. The chain employs TRBV4-1 and TRBJ2-5; tentative D call: TRBD2 (7 bases). The CDR3 sequence is 16 residues long. In germline, CDR1 is MGHRA, CDR2 YSYEKL. Trimming took 4 bases from V and 5 from J, leaving 20 bases between them. CDR3: CASSPGVGGIFETQYF. Here the CDR3 DNA reads TGCGCCAGCAGCCCAGGGGTGGGAGGGATTTTCGAGACCCAGTACTTC.

Concerning this clonotype: This may come from a read error, since a much larger clone is one base off. V is TRBV13 and J is TRBJ2-5; 8 positions match TRBD1. CDR3 size: 15 residues. CDR1 and CDR2 (germline): PRHDT, FYEKMQ (reference sequence). After removal of 9 bases from V and 2 bases from J, the junction contained 11 bases not matched to a gene. The CDR3: CARGPPGGSQETQYF. The CDR3 coding sequence is TGTGCCAGAGGTCCCCCAGGGGGCTCACAAGAGACCCAGTACTTC. Complete variable domain (other parts from reference TRBV13 and TRBJ2-5): AAGVIQSPRHLIKEKRETATLKCYPIPRHDTVYWYQQGPGQDPQFLISFYEKMQSDKGSIPDRFSAQQFSDYHSELNMSSLELGDSALYFCARGPPGGSQETQYFGPGTRLLVL.

The chain carries TRBV27 and TRBJ2-5; TRBD1 matches 8 bases. Trimming at V came to 6 bases and at J to 5 bases, leaving 11 bases not matched to a gene. The length of the CDR3 is 15 residues. Germline lookup yields CDR1 MNHEY and CDR2 SMNVEV (reference sequence). This CDR3 reads CASRYRTGSAETQYF. CDR3 in DNA: TGTGCCAGCAGATACCGGACAGGGTCGGCGGAGACCCAGTACTTC.

This clonotype was seen only a few times. The chain recombines TRBV6-2 or TRBV6-3 with TRBJ1-1; 7 bases line up with TRBD1. V was pared by 5 bases and J by 2 bases, with 5 bases of the junction left unmatched. Germline CDR1 and CDR2: MNHEY and SVGEGT. The CDR3 consists of 14 residues. DNA for the CDR3: TGTGCCAGCAGTAATGACAGGGATAACACTGAAGCTTTCTTT. Protein: CASSNDRDNTEAFF.

This clonotype has only a few counts. The rearrangement links TRBV27 to TRBJ1-6, with no clear D. Germline loops: CDR1 MNHEY, CDR2 SMNVEV (reference sequence). The length of the CDR3 is 14 residues. Trimming pared 3 bases from V and 6 bases from J, leaving 9 bases between. The DNA for the CDR3 is TGTGCCAGCAGTTTCCTCGAGCCTAATTCACCCCTCCACTTT. Translated: CASSFLEPNSPLHF.

The chain uses TRBV4-3 and TRBJ2-3; no reliable D call. The CDR3 totals 16 residues. V was clipped by 0 bases and J by 3 bases, with 13 bases between them. Germline loops: CDR1 LGHNA, CDR2 YSLEER. CDR3 residues: CASSQDRSRETDTQYF. CDR3 nucleotide sequence: TGCGCCAGCAGCCAAGATAGGTCTAGAGAAACAGATACGCAGTATTTT.

The CDR3 is CASSQGQASGNTIYF. In DNA, the CDR3 is TGCGCCAGCAGCCAGGGACAGGCCTCTGGAAACACCATATATTTT. J is TRBJ1-3 and V is TRBV4-3; 8 nucleotides line up with TRBD1. J was trimmed by 0 bases and V by 3 bases; bases with no gene match: 1. CDR3 length: 15 residues. Germline V gene data show CDR1 as LGHNA and CDR2 as YSLEER.